These 9 T cell receptor beta chains originate from one sample sequenced in a study of Ad26.COV2.S vaccination and SARS-CoV-2 variants. Method: immunoSEQ multiplex PCR; TCRdb's copy keeps in-frame clones and lacks some. Of about 680,000 clones listed, around 92% are singletons. Regarding treatment: some 20 received Ad26.COV2.S at low or high dose, single or two shots; about 5 received placebo; per-sample allocation not given. Sample collection was performed on day 63 after the first vaccine or placebo injection. Material: peripheral blood, obtained in a trial of Ad26.COV2.S vaccine versus placebo. The receptor set was obtained from a person aged 18 to 65 who received the Ad26.COV2.S COVID-19 vaccine or a placebo.

The genes are TRBV15 and TRBJ2-2; D is uncertain. The ends were cut back, 1 base at V and 4 bases at J, with 10 bases in the middle. Germline V gene data show CDR1 as LNHNV and CDR2 as YYDKDF (reference sequence). This CDR3 is built from 15 residues. The CDR3 sequence: CATSRAVLSTGELFF. CDR3 DNA: TGTGCCACCAGCAGAGCAGTGTTGTCCACCGGGGAGCTGTTTTTT.

The chain recombines TRBV6-5 with TRBJ2-2; unclear D gene. This CDR3 contains 13 residues. CDR1 MNHEY and CDR2 SVGAGI come from the germline V gene. With 11 bases removed from V and 4 bases from J, the gap between germline ends came to 14 bases. The CDR3 sequence: CASSTRSTGELFF. CDR3 coding DNA: TGTGCCTCATCTACAAGGAGCACCGGGGAGCTGTTTTTT.

This chain joins TRBV2 and TRBJ2-5; tentative D call: TRBD2 (5 bases). Germline V lookup: CDR1 SNHLY, CDR2 FYNNEI. The CDR3 length is 12 residues. V gave up 11 bases and J gave up 3 bases, with 13 bases separating them. CDR3 loop: CAVQDWKETQYF. In nucleotides, the CDR3 is TGTGCCGTCCAGGACTGGAAAGAGACCCAGTACTTC.

The genes are TRBV19 and TRBJ1-1; possibly TRBD1 for D (5 bases). The CDR3 covers 16 residues. The V end lost 5 bases, the J end lost 4 bases, and 20 bases lay between the germline ends. Germline values: CDR1 LNHDA, CDR2 SQIVND (reference sequence). Written as DNA, the CDR3 is TGTGCCAGTAGTCCTCCTTCCATGTCAGGGCCCACTGAAGCTTTCTTT. This encodes CASSPPSMSGPTEAFF.

This chain connects TRBV24-1 to TRBJ2-1, with 9 bases lining up with TRBD2. This CDR3 comprises 19 residues. Per germline, CDR1 KGHDR and CDR2 SFDVKD. V was clipped by 2 bases and J by 4 bases; unmatched bases: 14. CDR3 sequence reads: CATSDSPGGGRAFYNEQFF. Written as DNA, the CDR3 is TGTGCCACCAGTGATTCCCCCGGCGGCGGGAGGGCTTTTTACAATGAGCAGTTCTTC.

This sequence joins TRBV29-1 and TRBJ2-5; 10 nucleotides align to TRBD1. Germline lookup yields CDR1 SQVTM and CDR2 ANQGSEA. This CDR3 contains 14 residues. Trimming removed 3 bases from V and 5 bases from J; junction bases left unmatched: 6. The CDR3 DNA reads as TGCAGCGTTGAGAGGGACAGGGGTATTGAGACCCAGTACTTC. This codes for CSVERDRGIETQYF. The whole variable domain, remainder taken from reference TRBV29-1 and TRBJ2-5, is SAVISQKPSRDICQRGTSLTIQCQVDSQVTMMFWYRQQPGQSLTLIATANQGSEATYESGFVIDKFPISRPNLTFSTLTVSNMSPEDSSIYLCSVERDRGIETQYFGPGTRLLVL.

Comments on this clone: This same CDR3 is encoded by further DNA sequences in the sample. The chain combines TRBV3-1 (or the pseudogene TRBV3-2) with TRBJ1-1; D unresolved. The V gene's germline CDR1 is LGHDT and CDR2 YNNKEL (reference sequence). With 1 base removed from V and 8 bases from J, the gap between germline ends came to 8 bases. The CDR3 loop spans 12 amino acids. The CDR3, as DNA: TGTGCCAGCAGCCAAGGACCGGGGGAAGCTTTCTTT. As protein: CASSQGPGEAFF.

The V call is TRBV9, the J call TRBJ1-4; D might be TRBD1 (6 bases). CDR3 size: 17 residues. Germline assignment: CDR1 SGDLS and CDR2 YYNGEE. V was trimmed by 2 bases and J by 2 bases, leaving 16 bases between them. CDR3 sequence reads: CASSVGILGATNEKLFF. The CDR3, as DNA: TGTGCCAGCAGCGTCGGAATCCTGGGGGCGACTAATGAAAAACTGTTTTTT.

J is TRBJ2-7 and V is TRBV5-4; 8 bases fit TRBD1. V dropped 3 bases and J dropped 7; count of bases not matched to a gene: 9. Germline V gene lookup returns CDR1 SGHNT and CDR2 YYREEE (reference sequence). The CDR3 has 14 amino acids. For the CDR3, the DNA is TGTGCCAGCAGCTACCGGGACAGGCCCCTGGAGCAGTACTTC. As protein: CASSYRDRPLEQYF.